This TCR beta chain was found in a study of a mutant IDH1 vaccine in newly diagnosed glioma. Study-wide context: Previous care, which was radiotherapy, temozolomide, or both, most often involved both.

A word on this clone: Its antigen is unidentified.

Regarding time point: week 35, safety follow-up. In every dose of vaccine, 300 ug of mutant IDH1 20-mer peptide was given alongside topical imiquimod. New IDH1-mutant, ATRX-lost WHO grade 3 or 4 astrocytomas occurred in donors. TCRdb's table, derived via immunoSEQ multiplex PCR, lists solely in-frame clones and lacks some. The table records about 66,000 clones, 74% of them present only once. This CDR3 region has 13 residues. The V gene end was trimmed by 4 bases and the J gene end by 5 bases; junction bases not matched to a gene: 5. CDR1 is SGHTS, CDR2 YDEGEE, per germline. This chain links TRBV5-8 with TRBJ1-1; 7 nucleotides agree with TRBD1. The input for sequencing was PBMCs, taken from a glioma patient whose treatment included an IDH1 peptide vaccine. The clonotype originates from a man aged 45-65 years with glioma. CDR3: CASSGDRETEAFF. CDR3 DNA sequence: TGTGCCAGCAGCGGGGACAGAGAAACTGAAGCTTTCTTT.